The clone carrying this T cell receptor (beta chain) was seen ten or more times. Its antigen remains unknown. The data were taken from a study of regulatory T cells in long-lasting Graves disease. Time point denoted: newly diagnosed GD, antithyroid drugs for less than 3 months. Generation of the TCR library employed RNA extracted from PBMCs. Patients came through an endocrinology department, and that department was in Xi'an, China. Construction of the TCR beta libraries employed iRepertoire HTBI primers in conjunction with Arm-PCR of CDR3 regions. TCRdb re-analysed the multiplex PCR reads in MiXCR, keeping a single row per CDR3 protein. The sample has about 350,000 distinct CDR3 sequences, 15% to 20% seen once. General study findings and limits: Possibly, accuracy suffered from the small sample size.

The sample was also linked to a second study, of T cells in Graves' hyperthyroidism and ophthalmopathy.

The sequenced sample was peripheral blood mononuclear cells (PBMCs), obtained at new diagnosis, from a patient treated with antithyroid drugs. This receptor was obtained from a man between 40 and 49 years old with Graves disease.

The CDR3 spells CASIDGYNEQFF. Written as DNA, the CDR3 is TGTGCCAGCATCGACGGCTACAATGAGCAGTTCTTC. This rearrangement joins TRBV28 to TRBJ2-1; D not certain. This CDR3 is built from 12 residues. V was cut by 7 bases and J by 3 bases, with 7 bases left in between. Per germline, CDR1 MDHEN and CDR2 SYDVKM.